Listed here are 12 T cell receptor beta chains from one sample, sequenced in a study of blood T cell repertoires in COVID-19. Only in-frame clones appear in the TCRdb table, and some are missing; sequencing was by immunoSEQ multiplex PCR. The profile covers some 410,000 clones, with roughly 90% appearing a single time and over 0.9% taken by the ten largest. The sample taken for sequencing was PBMCs or T cells enriched from blood (not recorded which). The receptors derive from a woman aged 25-40 years with acute COVID-19.

V gene TRBV25-1 combines with J gene TRBJ1-1; D not resolved. V shed 3 bases and J shed 1 base, with 9 bases lying between them. CDR1 and CDR2 from the germline V gene are MGHDK and SYGVNS. The CDR3 totals 14 residues. The CDR3 nucleotides read TGTGCCAGCAGTGAGATGGAGGAGAACACTGAAGCTTTCTTT. Translation gives CASSEMEENTEAFF. Full variable domain (outside the CDR3, taken from reference TRBV25-1 and TRBJ1-1): EADIYQTPRYLVIGTGKKITLECSQTMGHDKMYWYQQDPGMELHLIHYSYGVNSTEKGDLSSESTVSRIRTEHFPLTLESARPSHTSQYLCASSEMEENTEAFFGQGTRLTVV.

The chain is built from TRBV6-5 and TRBJ1-6, with a weak D call TRBD1 (5 bases). V was trimmed by 6 bases and J by 10 bases, leaving 19 bases between them. The CDR3 is 15 residues long. Germline CDR1 MNHEY, CDR2 SVGAGI. The CDR3 is CASRRAWQGDSPLHF. The CDR3 nucleotides read TGTGCCAGCAGAAGAGCCTGGCAGGGCGACTCACCCCTCCACTTT.

The chain joins TRBV9 to TRBJ2-7, with 13 bases that match TRBD2. Germline loops: CDR1 SGDLS, CDR2 YYNGEE. Trimming removed 4 bases from V and 2 bases from J; junction bases left unmatched: 6. The CDR3 is 16 residues long. CDR3 bases: TGTGCCAGCAGCAGGGGGACTAGCGGGACCGCCTACGAGCAGTACTTC. Encoded protein: CASSRGTSGTAYEQYF.

This chain joins TRBV6-5 and TRBJ1-2; TRBD1 aligns across 7 bases. Germline trimming cut 5 bases from V and 0 bases from J; bases unmatched to any gene: 3. Germline CDR1 reads MNHEY; CDR2 reads SVGAGI. CDR3 length: 14 amino acids. CDR3 sequence reads: CASSPGTANYGYTF. In DNA form, the CDR3 reads TGTGCCAGCAGTCCCGGGACAGCTAACTATGGCTACACCTTC.

CDR3 loop: CAWIPGHTNTEAFF. In DNA, the CDR3 is TGTGCCTGGATTCCGGGACACACGAACACTGAAGCTTTCTTT. The chain recombines TRBV30 with TRBJ1-1, with D possibly matching TRBD1 (6 bases). The V gene's germline CDR1 is GTSNPN and CDR2 SVGIG (reference sequence). The CDR3 is 14 amino acids. The V and J ends lost 4 bases and 1 base respectively, with 13 bases between them.

The chain uses TRBV6-2 or TRBV6-3 and TRBJ2-2, with 10 positions matching TRBD1. CDR3 length: 16 amino acids. CDR1 MNHEY and CDR2 SVGEGT come from the germline V gene. The J segment lost 4 bases and the V segment lost 4 bases, leaving 6 bases of the junction unmatched. CDR3 in amino acids: CASSSGTGVSTGELFF. The CDR3 DNA follows: TGTGCCAGCAGTTCCGGGACAGGGGTGAGCACCGGGGAGCTGTTTTTT.

The V and J genes are TRBV2 and TRBJ1-1, with 10 bases that match TRBD1. V lost 4 bases to trimming and J lost 4 bases; unmatched junction nucleotides: 12. Germline CDR1 reads SNHLY; CDR2 reads FYNNEI. The CDR3 sequence is 17 residues long. CDR3 loop: CASSGPWSGTGVTEAFF. CDR3 DNA: TGTGCCAGCAGTGGGCCCTGGTCCGGGACAGGGGTCACTGAAGCTTTCTTT.

This chain uses TRBV29-1 with TRBJ2-3, with 7 bases lining up with TRBD2. This CDR3 region has 14 residues. V lost 0 bases and J lost 4; bases outside the gene matches: 4. The germline V gene has CDR1 SQVTM and CDR2 ANQGSEA. The CDR3 region is CSVEEGLAADTQYF. As DNA, the CDR3 is TGCAGCGTTGAAGAGGGGCTAGCGGCAGATACGCAGTATTTT.

V is TRBV24-1 and J is TRBJ2-1, with unresolved D. This CDR3 contains 14 residues. Deletions cut 5 bases from V and 0 bases from J, with 7 bases between. The germline V gene encodes CDR1 KGHDR and CDR2 SFDVKD. The CDR3 loop is CATSGHSSYNEQFF. CDR3 nucleotide sequence: TGTGCCACCAGTGGACACAGCTCCTACAATGAGCAGTTCTTC.

The chain joins TRBV9 to TRBJ2-3, with 8 bases aligning to TRBD2. From germline, CDR1 is SGDLS and CDR2 YYNGEE. The CDR3 totals 18 residues. V dropped 3 bases and J dropped 1; count of bases not matched to a gene: 13. The CDR3 is CASSGARGGGPRTDTQYF. The CDR3, as DNA: TGTGCCAGCAGCGGAGCCCGGGGCGGGGGGCCCCGCACAGATACGCAGTATTTT.

The V and J genes are TRBV28 and TRBJ2-3; no definite D call. The CDR3 has 12 amino acids. The V gene's germline CDR1 is MDHEN and CDR2 SYDVKM. V was clipped by 3 bases and J by 6 bases, with 7 bases between them. CDR3 nucleotides: TGTGCCAGCAGTTTTTATCTTGATACGCAGTATTTT. Translating gives CASSFYLDTQYF.

This rearrangement joins TRBV29-1 to TRBJ1-2; 8 bases map to TRBD1. Losses at the gene ends were 2 bases for V and 4 bases for J; bases not matched to a gene: 9. Per the germline V gene, CDR1 is SQVTM and CDR2 is ANQGSEA. The length of the CDR3 is 15 residues. DNA for the CDR3: TGCAGCGTTGAAAGGGCCAAGACAGGGGTCTATGGCTACACCTTC. This translates into CSVERAKTGVYGYTF.